The entry below gives a single TCR beta chain sequence along with its context. Its antigen remains undetermined. No clone much larger than this one lies a single base away; base qualities are absent. The source of the sample is a study of shared clonotypes between healthy human individuals (dated by TCRdb to 2019 to 2021). The study in broad terms: A few men and two women, aged 18 to 49 years, made up the cohort. To estimate repertoire size and how much clonotype sharing occurs between individuals, the study deeply sequenced the blood TCR repertoires of about five healthy adults. Libraries were prepared and TCR repertoires were sequenced by different laboratories using diverse techniques, in order to increase sequencing depth and limit assay-specific biases. Between about 0.85 and 8.9 billion PBMCs per donor were obtained by leukapheresis.

According to the germline V gene (reference sequence), CDR1 reads SEHNR and CDR2 reads FQNEAQ. V is cut back by 4 bases and J by 3 bases, with 12 bases in the junction unmatched. Including the terminal cysteine and phenylalanine, the CDR3 comprises 17 residues. Only the CDR3 region is kept as DNA, spanning 51 bases read in frame from base 1. Study-level results and caveats: Pairwise subsampling led to the expectation that sequencing depth would affect the degree of clonotype sharing among donors. Sampling was limited to blood, and TCR repertoires in tissue likely differ from TCR repertoires in blood. The small number of donors limited the genetic and exposure-history diversity represented.

TCR CDR3 regions were amplified from genomic DNA by multiplex PCR using the deep immunoSEQ assay. Extracted genomic DNA from each cell subset was spread evenly across all wells of several immunoSEQ 96-well plates, with each plate serving as a replicate. For unsorted PBMC, around 290 ng of genomic DNA, equivalent to roughly 30,000 T cell genomes, went into each replicate PCR. Unsorted PBMC genomic DNA was sequenced across ten immunoSEQ deep assay plates. The purified libraries were quantified using a Qubit 3.0 fluorometer, sized with a Bioanalyzer 2100, and then quantified again using the KAPA Library Quantification kit. Every immunoSEQ 96-well plate was sequenced on a separate single-read 150-cycle Illumina NextSeq 550 flow cell. The paper's data handling went like this. Because the immunoSEQ output held only junctional sequences and lacked quality scores, the filtering could not match the filtering applied to full-length reads. To assign V/J genes and CDR3, sequences were annotated against IMGT germline references using PyIR, a Python wrapper for IgBLAST v1.9. Reads with weak V/J assignments (E-value above 1e-6), missing CDR3, stop codons, out-of-frame junctions, or ambiguous translated residues were removed. A V3J clonotype was defined by an identical inferred V gene, J gene, and CDR3 amino acid sequence. Percentage overlap between repertoires was calculated by dividing the number of shared unique clonotypes by the size of the smaller repertoire. Richness of each repertoire was evaluated using RTK rarefaction, the Chao1 estimator, and Recon v2.1 estimates of unobserved clonotypes. Not all clones reach the TCRdb copy of this immuneACCESS table, which keeps in-frame sequences only. Checked studies attribute under half of the gap to unresolved V genes and leave the rest unexplained. That table is the source of V, J and clone size, and D and trimming were worked out from the DNA. In this sample the table shows hundreds of thousands of clones, roughly four fifths of which occur a single time. The ten largest clones add up to 9.5% to 15% of the sample.

The donors were healthy, HIV-negative adults who had no recently reported acute infections or vaccinations. All donors were Caucasian adults living in Nashville, Tennessee, USA. For unsorted samples, about 85 million PBMCs were counted and genomic DNA was extracted with the QIAamp DNA Blood Mini kit. Blood was obtained by leukapheresis, after which PBMCs were separated by Ficoll-Histopaque density gradient centrifugation and cryopreserved in liquid nitrogen vapor phase. This sequence was found in a woman aged 35 to 49 in good health. Some clones in this sample may be carry-over from other donors' samples. Source material: PBMCs. This chain is built from TRBV7-9 and TRBJ2-3; TRBD2 matches 8 bases in the middle. The DNA reads as follows: TGTGCCAGCAGCTCAAAGGTCCCACTAGCGGCAACAGATACGCAGTATTTT. Translated, this gives CASSSKVPLAATDTQYF.